This passage covers 4 T cell receptor beta chains from one sample sequenced in a study of blood T cell repertoires in COVID-19. The protocol was immunoSEQ multiplex PCR, while the TCRdb copy is restricted to in-frame clones and leaves out a portion. The repertoire holds 71,000 or so clones, with 90% as singletons. Sequencing input: peripheral blood. Source of these receptors: a woman under 30 with acute or convalescent COVID-19.

The J gene is TRBJ2-7, the V gene TRBV15, with D maybe TRBD2 (6 bases). CDR1 and CDR2 from the germline V gene are LNHNV and YYDKDF (reference sequence). There are 15 residues in the CDR3. The ends were cut back, 0 bases at V and 2 bases at J, with 11 bases in the middle. In DNA, the CDR3 is TGTGCCACCAGCAGAGATCACGGGGGAACCTACGAGCAGTACTTC. As protein: CATSRDHGGTYEQYF.

In its sample, this clone was seen a few times. V is TRBV5-1 and J is TRBJ2-1; D possibly corresponds to TRBD2 (5 bases). Germline CDR1 and CDR2: SGHRS and YFSETQ. V was shortened by 2 bases and J by 8 bases, with 11 bases between the two germline ends. The CDR3 contains 13 residues. CDR3 sequence (DNA): TGCGCCAGCAGCTTTTGGAGGTTCCATGAGCAGTTCTTC. It translates to CASSFWRFHEQFF.

This chain joins TRBV30 and TRBJ2-7; TRBD1 matches at 12 bases. From germline, CDR1 is GTSNPN and CDR2 SVGIG (reference sequence). V lost 5 bases and J lost 5; bases outside the gene matches: 7. This CDR3 comprises 14 residues. For the CDR3, the DNA is TGTGCCTGGGAAGGGACAGGGGGCCCCAACGAGCAGTACTTC. Amino acid sequence: CAWEGTGGPNEQYF.

The chain recombines TRBV9 with TRBJ2-1; 8 bases are a match to TRBD1. Trimming removed 7 bases from V and 6 bases from J; junction bases left unmatched: 3. The CDR3 runs to 12 residues. The germline V gene has CDR1 SGDLS and CDR2 YYNGEE. CDR3 nucleotide sequence: TGTGCCAGCGGACAGGGAGGCAATGAGCAGTTCTTC. Protein: CASGQGGNEQFF. The full variable domain, in which reference TRBV9 and TRBJ2-1 provide the parts outside the CDR3, is DSGVTQTPKHLITATGQRVTLRCSPRSGDLSVYWYQQSLDQGLQFLIQYYNGEERAKGNILERFSAQQFPDLHSELNLSSLELGDSALYFCASGQGGNEQFFGPGTRLTVL.